Each of the 25 T cell receptor beta chains below was sequenced from the same sample in a study of shared clonotypes between healthy human individuals. Sequenced by immunoSEQ multiplex PCR; TCRdb stores in-frame clones only, minus some. The sample yields around 600,000 clones, approximately 95% seen once. Positive CCR7 selection of CD45RO-negative cells yielded the naive CD8 cells, and terminally differentiated effector memory CD45RA+ cells were excluded. Material for sequencing was naive CD8+ T cells sorted from blood. Receptors were obtained from a woman aged 30 to 39 in good health.

The chain recombines TRBV2 with TRBJ2-3, with 9 bases lining up with TRBD2. The V and J ends lost 5 bases and 5 bases, in that order; junction bases with no gene match: 11. This CDR3 is 16 amino acids long. Germline CDR1 and CDR2: SNHLY and FYNNEI. CDR3 residues: CASSPPSGIRGDTQYF. The CDR3 DNA follows: TGTGCCAGCAGTCCCCCTAGCGGGATAAGAGGAGATACGCAGTATTTT.

As to this clone: This sample includes further DNA sequences coding for the same CDR3. The chain uses TRBV28 and TRBJ1-5; weak D call: TRBD1 (6 bases). The CDR3 has 14 residues. The V end lost 6 bases, the J end lost 1 base, and 10 bases lay between the germline ends. The germline CDR1 and CDR2 sequences are MDHEN and SYDVKM. The CDR3 DNA reads TGTGCCAGCAGACAGACAGGCAGCAATCAGCCCCAGCATTTT. It specifies CASRQTGSNQPQHF.

The chain uses TRBV6-1 and TRBJ1-2; no clear D. The length of the CDR3 is 15 residues. CDR1 and CDR2 from the germline V gene are MNHNS and SASEGT. The germline V and J ends were trimmed by 2 bases and 4 bases, with 14 bases remaining between them. The CDR3 region is CASSELRSLSYGYTF. The CDR3 nucleotides read TGTGCCAGCAGTGAACTACGGTCTCTCTCCTATGGCTACACCTTC.

The chain recombines TRBV15 with TRBJ2-7; 10 bases map to TRBD2. The CDR3 runs 14 residues. J lost 4 bases, V lost 5 bases, and 5 bases had no gene match. Germline CDR1 is LNHNV and CDR2 is YYDKDF (reference sequence). Written as DNA, the CDR3 is TGTGCCACCAGCGGGGGACTAGCGCAATACGAGCAGTACTTC. Its protein is CATSGGLAQYEQYF. The whole variable domain, remainder taken from reference TRBV15 and TRBJ2-7, is DAMVIQNPRYQVTQFGKPVTLSCSQTLNHNVMYWYQQKSSQAPKLLFHYYDKDFNNEADTPDNFQSRRPNTSFCFLDIRSPGLGDTAMYLCATSGGLAQYEQYFGPGTRLTVT.

This clone was recorded only once. V and J are TRBV7-9 and TRBJ2-7; TRBD2 matches 8 bases. Germline values: CDR1 SEHNR, CDR2 FQNEAQ (reference sequence). The CDR3 length is 15 residues. Trimming cost V 4 bases and J 2 bases; bases outside gene matches: 7. The CDR3 region has the DNA TGTGCCAGCAGCTCCGGGGTAGCGGGGCCCTACGAGCAGTACTTC. It encodes CASSSGVAGPYEQYF.

The chain combines TRBV30 with TRBJ1-1; D is undetermined. Germline V gives CDR1 GTSNPN, CDR2 SVGIG (reference sequence). V gave up 3 bases and J gave up 3 bases, with 8 bases separating them. This CDR3 comprises 12 residues. The CDR3 nucleotides read TGTGCCTGGAGCGTGGGCGACACTGAAGCTTTCTTT. Residues: CAWSVGDTEAFF.

With regard to this clone: This sample includes further DNA sequences coding for the same CDR3. The chain employs TRBV9 and TRBJ2-7, with unresolved D. The CDR3 runs to 11 residues. V gave up 7 bases and J gave up 3 bases, with 8 bases separating them. Looked up from germline, CDR1 is SGDLS and CDR2 is YYNGEE. CDR3 in amino acids: CASGSDYEQYF. In nucleotides, the CDR3 is TGTGCCAGCGGATCAGACTACGAGCAGTACTTC.

V is TRBV7-2 and J is TRBJ2-2; D not certain. V was cut by 3 bases and J by 6 bases, with 14 bases left in between. Germline values: CDR1 SGHTA, CDR2 FQGNSA. There are 15 residues in the CDR3. The CDR3 is CASSFLTLHAGELFF. CDR3 DNA sequence: TGTGCCAGCAGCTTCCTAACACTTCATGCCGGGGAGCTGTTTTTT. Using reference TRBV7-2 and TRBJ2-2 for the parts outside the CDR3, the full variable domain is GAGVSQSPSNKVTEKGKDVELRCDPISGHTALYWYRQSLGQGLEFLIYFQGNSAPDKSGLPSDRFSAERTGGSVSTLTIQRTQQEDSAVYLCASSFLTLHAGELFFGEGSRLTVL.

The rearrangement links TRBV4-1 to TRBJ2-5; 9 nucleotides agree with TRBD2. From germline, CDR1 is MGHRA and CDR2 YSYEKL. CDR3 length: 15 amino acids. V lost 5 bases to trimming and J lost 1 base; unmatched junction nucleotides: 5. CDR3 protein: CASSRREGSQETQYF. CDR3 sequence (DNA): TGCGCCAGCAGCAGGCGGGAGGGCTCCCAAGAGACCCAGTACTTC.

V usage is TRBV7-2 and J usage is TRBJ2-5; 15 nucleotides match TRBD2. The CDR3 runs to 18 residues. V lost 4 bases to trimming and J lost 0 bases; unmatched junction nucleotides: 6. Germline CDR1 SGHTA, CDR2 FQGNSA. The chain's CDR3 is CASSSIGLAGGYQETQYF. CDR3 nucleotides: TGTGCCAGCAGCTCGATTGGACTAGCGGGAGGGTACCAAGAGACCCAGTACTTC. Full variable domain (remainder filled in from reference TRBV7-2 and TRBJ2-5): GAGVSQSPSNKVTEKGKDVELRCDPISGHTALYWYRQSLGQGLEFLIYFQGNSAPDKSGLPSDRFSAERTGGSVSTLTIQRTQQEDSAVYLCASSSIGLAGGYQETQYFGPGTRLLVL.

The chain joins TRBV15 to TRBJ2-3; TRBD2 is a possible D gene (5 bases). The CDR3 is made up of 15 amino acids. CDR1 LNHNV and CDR2 YYDKDF come from the germline V gene (reference sequence). With 1 base removed from V and 1 base from J, the gap between germline ends came to 9 bases. CDR3 sequence: CATSRVGGGTDTQYF. CDR3 DNA sequence: TGTGCCACCAGCAGAGTAGGAGGCGGCACAGATACGCAGTATTTT. Combining the CDR3 with reference TRBV15 and TRBJ2-3 gives the whole variable domain DAMVIQNPRYQVTQFGKPVTLSCSQTLNHNVMYWYQQKSSQAPKLLFHYYDKDFNNEADTPDNFQSRRPNTSFCFLDIRSPGLGDTAMYLCATSRVGGGTDTQYFGPGTRLTVL.

This clone was observed a single time. The chain employs TRBV25-1 and TRBJ1-1; D is uncertain. Trimming shortened V by 2 bases and J by 2 bases, and 15 bases separated the two germline ends. The CDR3 runs to 16 residues. Germline V gene sequence: CDR1 MGHDK, CDR2 SYGVNS. The CDR3 protein is CASSETLTEGNTEAFF. In nucleotides, the CDR3 is TGTGCCAGCAGTGAAACGCTGACGGAAGGTAACACTGAAGCTTTCTTT. The full variable domain, rest sourced from reference TRBV25-1 and TRBJ1-1, is EADIYQTPRYLVIGTGKKITLECSQTMGHDKMYWYQQDPGMELHLIHYSYGVNSTEKGDLSSESTVSRIRTEHFPLTLESARPSHTSQYLCASSETLTEGNTEAFFGQGTRLTVV.

The V gene is TRBV11-2, the J gene TRBJ1-2; D remains ambiguous. V was pared by 4 bases and J by 4 bases, with 13 bases between. The V gene's germline CDR1 is SGHAT and CDR2 FQNNGV. The CDR3 has 14 amino acids. CDR3 DNA sequence: TGTGCCAGCAGCTCAGGTTCCGGGGTCTATGGCTACACCTTC. It codes for CASSSGSGVYGYTF.

The V call is TRBV19, the J call TRBJ2-7, with D unresolved. Germline CDR1 is LNHDA and CDR2 is SQIVND (reference sequence). The V gene lost 5 bases and the J gene lost 3 bases, with 14 bases spanning the gap. This CDR3 has 14 residues. CDR3 DNA sequence: TGTGCCAGTAGTTTCGGATTATGGGGCTACGAGCAGTACTTC. Protein sequence: CASSFGLWGYEQYF.

The chain employs TRBV10-3 and TRBJ2-7; 10 positions match TRBD1. The CDR3 consists of 16 residues. The germline gives CDR1 ENHRY, CDR2 SYGVKD. The ends lost 1 base at V and 4 bases at J; junction bases unmatched: 7. The CDR3 DNA reads TGTGCCATCAGTGAGTGGGGGACAGGGGAAAAATACGAGCAGTACTTC. Protein sequence: CAISEWGTGEKYEQYF.

The CDR3 loop reads CASMGGTGQPQHF. The CDR3 nucleotides are TGTGCCAGCATGGGGGGGACGGGTCAGCCCCAGCATTTT. V gene TRBV27 combines with J gene TRBJ1-5, with D perhaps TRBD1 (5 bases). This CDR3 is 13 amino acids long. Trimming removed 7 bases from V and 6 bases from J, with 13 bases in between. Germline V lookup: CDR1 MNHEY, CDR2 SMNVEV (reference sequence).

This sequence joins TRBV7-8 and TRBJ2-1; D possibly uses TRBD1 or TRBD2 (6 bases each). Germline loops: CDR1 SGHVS, CDR2 FQNEAQ. The CDR3 contains 15 residues. The V gene lost 1 base and the J gene lost 7 bases, with 14 bases spanning the gap. The CDR3 here is CASSLDGKGGNEQFF. The CDR3 nucleotides read TGTGCCAGCAGCTTAGACGGAAAGGGGGGAAATGAGCAGTTCTTC.

The chain couples TRBV27 to TRBJ2-5; D tentatively reads TRBD1 or TRBD2 (6 bases each). Trimming cost V 0 bases and J 7 bases, with 18 bases left between them. The germline V gene encodes CDR1 MNHEY and CDR2 SMNVEV (reference sequence). The CDR3 has 16 residues. This CDR3 reads CASSLSSGALEGTQYF. In DNA form, the CDR3 reads TGTGCCAGCAGTTTATCGTCGGGGGCCCTTGAAGGGACCCAGTACTTC.

The chain recombines TRBV5-3 with TRBJ2-7; tentatively, D is TRBD1 (5 bases). TRBV5-3 is annotated as an ORF whose role is uncertain. V lost 8 bases, J lost 4 bases, and 13 bases lay in between. The length of the CDR3 is 12 residues. DNA of the CDR3: TGTGCCAGCAGCCCTGACAGTTACGAGCAGTACTTC. It is translated as CASSPDSYEQYF.

Details on this clone: This specimen includes other DNA sequences encoding the same CDR3. The chain links TRBV20-1 to TRBJ2-3; D gene uncertain. V lost 1 base to trimming and J lost 6 bases, with 5 bases between them. The CDR3 length is 11 residues. Germline-derived CDR1 and CDR2 are DFQATT and SNEGSKA (reference sequence). The DNA for the CDR3 is TGCAGTGCTAGAGTGGTCGATACGCAGTATTTT. The encoded protein is CSARVVDTQYF.

V and J are TRBV7-9 and TRBJ1-2; D gene uncertain. CDR3 size: 13 residues. Trimming removed 1 base from V and 4 bases from J, with 7 bases in between. CDR1 is SEHNR and CDR2 is FQNEAQ in the germline V gene (reference sequence). The CDR3 nucleotides are TGTGCCAGCAGCTTAGGGGAGGTCTATGGCTACACCTTC. It is translated as CASSLGEVYGYTF.

The chain joins TRBV10-3 to TRBJ2-3, with D maybe TRBD2 (5 bases). V was shortened by 3 bases and J by 0 bases, with 13 bases between the two germline ends. This CDR3 contains 16 residues. Per the germline V gene, CDR1 is ENHRY and CDR2 is SYGVKD. The CDR3 DNA is TGTGCCATCAGTGACGGGGTTCAATTTAGCACAGATACGCAGTATTTT. It translates to CAISDGVQFSTDTQYF.

The V and J genes are TRBV2 and TRBJ2-2, with TRBD2 identical over 10 bases. CDR3 length: 16 amino acids. The V gene end was trimmed by 2 bases and the J gene end by 7 bases; junction bases not matched to a gene: 7. Germline-derived CDR1 and CDR2 are SNHLY and FYNNEI. DNA for the CDR3: TGTGCCAGCAGTGAACCCCTAGCGGGAGAAGTCGGGGAGCTGTTTTTT. Its protein is CASSEPLAGEVGELFF.

The V call is TRBV5-6, the J call TRBJ1-1; 8 positions match TRBD1. CDR1 is SGHDT and CDR2 is YYEEEE in the germline V gene. With V trimmed by 4 bases and J by 3 bases, 8 bases remained unmatched. The CDR3 length is 15 residues. CDR3 in amino acids: CASSEDRAEYTEAFF. CDR3 coding DNA: TGTGCCAGCAGCGAGGACAGGGCCGAGTACACTGAAGCTTTCTTT.

The genes are TRBV11-2 and TRBJ1-2; 7 bases are a match to TRBD1. Germline CDR1 SGHAT, CDR2 FQNNGV. The CDR3 is made up of 16 amino acids. Trimming took 4 bases from V and 5 from J; bases not matched to a gene: 13. The CDR3: CASSSSYEGAAYGYTF. DNA of the CDR3: TGTGCCAGCAGCTCAAGCTACGAGGGGGCAGCGTATGGCTACACCTTC.